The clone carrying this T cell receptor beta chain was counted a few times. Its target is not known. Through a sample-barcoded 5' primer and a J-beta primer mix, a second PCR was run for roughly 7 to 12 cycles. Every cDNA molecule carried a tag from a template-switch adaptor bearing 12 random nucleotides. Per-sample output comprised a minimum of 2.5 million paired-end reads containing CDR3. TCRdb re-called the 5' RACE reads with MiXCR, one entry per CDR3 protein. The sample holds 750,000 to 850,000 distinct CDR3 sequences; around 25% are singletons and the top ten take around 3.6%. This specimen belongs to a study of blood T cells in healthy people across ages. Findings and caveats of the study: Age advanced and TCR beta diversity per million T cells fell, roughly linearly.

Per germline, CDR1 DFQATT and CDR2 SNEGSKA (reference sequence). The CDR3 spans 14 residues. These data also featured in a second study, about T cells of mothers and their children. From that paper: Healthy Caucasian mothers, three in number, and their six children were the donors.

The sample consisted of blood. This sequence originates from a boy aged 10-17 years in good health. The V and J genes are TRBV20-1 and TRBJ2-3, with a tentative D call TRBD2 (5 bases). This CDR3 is CSVDYHLFPDTQYF. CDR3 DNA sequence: TGCAGCGTCGACTACCACTTATTCCCAGATACGCAGTATTTT.